Below are 23 T cell receptor beta chains sequenced from a single sample in a study of blood T cell repertoires in COVID-19. Sequencing was performed with immunoSEQ multiplex PCR; in TCRdb, only in-frame clones are kept and a portion is missing. The sample shows some 300,000 clones, more than 85% of them seen only once. Sequenced material: peripheral blood. Receptors originate from a man aged 65 to 79 with acute or convalescent COVID-19.

This clone was recorded only once. The rearrangement uses TRBV5-1 and TRBJ2-3, with 9 nucleotides matching TRBD2. The CDR3 is 16 residues long. V lost 1 base, J lost 5 bases, and 8 bases stayed unmatched. Per the germline V gene, CDR1 is SGHRS and CDR2 is YFSETQ. CDR3: CASSLSPSGVEDTQYF. The DNA for the CDR3 is TGCGCCAGCAGCTTGTCCCCTAGCGGGGTGGAAGATACGCAGTATTTT.

The chain employs TRBV5-1 and TRBJ1-1, with 7 bases aligning to TRBD1. The CDR3 loop spans 13 amino acids. Germline-derived CDR1 and CDR2 are SGHRS and YFSETQ. Trimming removed 4 bases from V and 2 bases from J; junction bases left unmatched: 2. The CDR3: CASSRDRNTEAFF. CDR3 nucleotide sequence: TGCGCCAGCAGCCGGGACAGAAACACTGAAGCTTTCTTT. The full variable domain, with the rest looked up from reference TRBV5-1 and TRBJ1-1, is KAGVTQTPRYLIKTRGQQVTLSCSPISGHRSVSWYQQTPGQGLQFLFEYFSETQRNKGNFPGRFSGRQFSNSRSEMNVSTLELGDSALYLCASSRDRNTEAFFGQGTRLTVV.

This clone was seen only a few times. J is TRBJ2-5 and V is TRBV6-4, with TRBD2 matching over 8 bases. V was clipped by 4 bases and J by 6 bases; unmatched bases: 13. The CDR3 length is 16 residues. Germline V gene data show CDR1 as MRHNA and CDR2 as SNTAGT. The CDR3 DNA follows: TGTGCCAGCAGTGTAATAAGGAGCGGGGGCCGGAAGACCCAGTACTTC. Its translation is CASSVIRSGGRKTQYF.

This clone was counted a single time. The chain carries TRBV6-5 and TRBJ2-1; 7 bases map to TRBD2. The J segment lost 3 bases and the V segment lost 5 bases, leaving 7 bases of the junction unmatched. Germline V gene lookup returns CDR1 MNHEY and CDR2 SVGAGI. This CDR3 comprises 15 residues. This CDR3 reads CASSPGTTFYNEQFF. The CDR3 nucleotides read TGTGCCAGCAGTCCCGGGACTACCTTCTACAATGAGCAGTTCTTC.

This clone was observed a few times. This chain connects TRBV9 to TRBJ1-4, with D possibly being TRBD1 (6 bases). The CDR3 loop spans 19 amino acids. The V end lost 3 bases, the J end lost 1 base, and 22 bases lay between the germline ends. The germline CDR1 and CDR2 sequences are SGDLS and YYNGEE. CDR3 loop: CASSAGWDTRGVTNEKLFF. Written as DNA, the CDR3 is TGTGCCAGCAGCGCCGGTTGGGACACCCGGGGGGTAACTAATGAAAAACTGTTTTTT. Filled out from reference TRBV9 and TRBJ1-4, the complete variable domain reads DSGVTQTPKHLITATGQRVTLRCSPRSGDLSVYWYQQSLDQGLQFLIQYYNGEERAKGNILERFSAQQFPDLHSELNLSSLELGDSALYFCASSAGWDTRGVTNEKLFFGSGTQLSVL.

This chain links TRBV2 with TRBJ1-6; TRBD1 matches at 7 bases. The CDR3 has 14 residues. The germline V gene has CDR1 SNHLY and CDR2 FYNNEI. The V gene end was trimmed by 6 bases and the J gene end by 8 bases; junction bases not matched to a gene: 7. CDR3 sequence (DNA): TGTGCCAGCAGGAGGGGACAGCTTGATTCACCCCTCCACTTT. Translating gives CASRRGQLDSPLHF.

The chain recombines TRBV5-8 with TRBJ1-1; 8 nucleotides agree with TRBD1. Germline V gene sequence: CDR1 SGHTS, CDR2 YDEGEE. The V segment lost 3 bases and the J segment 9 bases; nucleotides outside the gene matches: 13. The CDR3 loop spans 15 amino acids. CDR3 nucleotides: TGTGCCAGCAGCTATACCCCCGCAGGGGGCGGGAAAGCTTTCTTT. It codes for CASSYTPAGGGKAFF.

The chain links TRBV7-2 to TRBJ1-1; 11 nucleotides line up with TRBD1. CDR1 SGHTA and CDR2 FQGNSA come from the germline V gene. Trimming cost V 3 bases and J 4 bases; bases outside gene matches: 1. The CDR3 consists of 14 residues. The CDR3 nucleotides are TGTGCCAGCAGCTTGGACAGGGGGCCCACTGAAGCTTTCTTT. The encoded protein is CASSLDRGPTEAFF.

The chain recombines TRBV21-1 with TRBJ2-5; the D segment call TRBD2 is taken from the table without a DNA check. TRBV21-1 is recorded as a pseudogene. This CDR3 region has 16 residues. The CDR3 protein is CASSKDRGGPRETQYF. CDR3 DNA sequence: TGTGCCAGCAGCAAAGATCGGGGGGGTCCTAGGGAGACCCAGTACTTC.

The genes are TRBV27 and TRBJ2-5; D is uncertain. The CDR3 extends over 15 amino acids. CDR1 is MNHEY and CDR2 is SMNVEV in the germline V gene (reference sequence). Trimming removed 0 bases at V and 2 bases at J, with 10 bases between. This CDR3 reads CASSLSWAAQETQYF. In DNA form, the CDR3 reads TGTGCCAGCAGTTTATCCTGGGCAGCACAAGAGACCCAGTACTTC.

The gene calls are TRBV7-6 and TRBJ1-5; TRBD1 might be the D (6 bases). CDR1 and CDR2 (germline): SGHVS, FNYEAQ. The CDR3 is 15 residues long. V was clipped by 8 bases and J by 7 bases, with 21 bases between them. This CDR3 is CASSRGGWSGQPQHF. In DNA form, the CDR3 reads TGTGCCAGCTCCCGAGGGGGATGGTCAGGGCAGCCCCAGCATTTT. Full variable domain (rest looked up from reference TRBV7-6 and TRBJ1-5): GAGVSQSPRYKVTKRGQDVALRCDPISGHVSLYWYRQALGQGPEFLTYFNYEAQQDKSGLPNDRFSAERPEGSISTLTIQRTEQRDSAMYRCASSRGGWSGQPQHFGDGTRLSIL.

The chain recombines TRBV5-4 with TRBJ1-6, with 8 bases matching TRBD1. CDR3 size: 15 residues. The V and J ends lost 4 bases and 14 bases, in that order; junction bases with no gene match: 14. CDR1 SGHNT and CDR2 YYREEE come from the germline V gene (reference sequence). CDR3 loop: CASSPMTGTGSSLHF. The CDR3 DNA reads TGTGCCAGCAGCCCAATGACCGGGACAGGAAGTTCCCTCCACTTT.

The chain combines TRBV10-3 with TRBJ1-3; no clear D gene. This CDR3 is 15 amino acids long. From germline, CDR1 is ENHRY and CDR2 SYGVKD. V was trimmed by 6 bases and J by 0 bases, leaving 12 bases between them. The CDR3 coding sequence is TGTGCCATCAGGGGTAGTGGGCACTCTGGAAACACCATATATTTT. Translation: CAIRGSGHSGNTIYF.

The rearrangement joins TRBV11-1 to TRBJ2-1; TRBD2 matches 8 bases. CDR3 length: 13 residues. V lost 7 bases, J lost 6 bases, and 5 bases stayed unmatched. Germline V gives CDR1 SGHAT, CDR2 FQDESV (reference sequence). Here the CDR3 reads CASTGGAGNEQFF. The CDR3 DNA sequence: TGTGCCAGCACCGGGGGGGCCGGCAATGAGCAGTTCTTC.

This clone appeared a single time. V usage is TRBV3-1 (or the pseudogene TRBV3-2) and J usage is TRBJ1-5, with unresolved D. The CDR3 has 13 residues. V was pared by 7 bases and J by 7 bases, with 14 bases between. CDR1 and CDR2 from the germline V gene are LGHDT and YNNKEL (reference sequence). The CDR3 sequence: CASIYGCAQPQHF. The CDR3 coding sequence is TGTGCCAGCATATACGGGTGTGCCCAGCCCCAGCATTTT.

The chain has TRBV27 and TRBJ1-4; no firm D call. Per germline, CDR1 MNHEY and CDR2 SMNVEV (reference sequence). Trimming shortened V by 9 bases and J by 8 bases, and 16 bases separated the two germline ends. The length of the CDR3 is 13 residues. CDR3 protein: CASSSVAREKLFF. CDR3 DNA sequence: TGTGCCAGTAGCAGTGTGGCGCGCGAAAAACTGTTTTTT.

The rearrangement links TRBV5-4 to TRBJ1-4; 7 bases match TRBD1. Losses at the gene ends were 4 bases for V and 4 bases for J; bases not matched to a gene: 10. The CDR3 covers 16 residues. CDR1 SGHNT and CDR2 YYREEE come from the germline V gene (reference sequence). The CDR3 DNA is TGTGCCAGCAGCCTTGGAGGGACAGAACTTAATGAAAAACTGTTTTTT. Its protein product is CASSLGGTELNEKLFF.

This clone was counted a few times. This rearrangement joins TRBV5-1 to TRBJ1-4, with 8 bases that match TRBD1. This CDR3 is built from 14 residues. The V gene end was trimmed by 4 bases and the J gene end by 6 bases; junction bases not matched to a gene: 5. Germline V CDR1 and CDR2: SGHRS, YFSETQ. The CDR3 DNA reads as TGCGCCAGCAGCGACCAGGGGGCAGATGAAAAACTGTTTTTT. Its protein product is CASSDQGADEKLFF. The full variable domain, in which reference TRBV5-1 and TRBJ1-4 provide the parts outside the CDR3, is KAGVTQTPRYLIKTRGQQVTLSCSPISGHRSVSWYQQTPGQGLQFLFEYFSETQRNKGNFPGRFSGRQFSNSRSEMNVSTLELGDSALYLCASSDQGADEKLFFGSGTQLSVL.

This clone appeared once. V and J are TRBV6-5 and TRBJ1-5; D call uncertain. Germline values: CDR1 MNHEY, CDR2 SVGAGI. V gave up 4 bases and J gave up 5 bases, with 9 bases separating them. The CDR3 is 13 amino acids. CDR3 amino acids: CASSSTPDQPQHF. As DNA, the CDR3 is TGTGCCAGCAGTTCCACCCCAGATCAGCCCCAGCATTTT.

This clone was seen a few times. V is TRBV6-5 and J is TRBJ1-3; 8 bases are a match to TRBD1. The CDR3 spans 15 residues. Germline trimming cut 6 bases from V and 2 bases from J; bases unmatched to any gene: 6. Per germline, CDR1 MNHEY and CDR2 SVGAGI. CDR3 sequence reads: CASSVDRGPGNTIYF. The CDR3 nucleotides are TGTGCCAGCAGCGTCGACAGGGGACCTGGAAACACCATATATTTT.

This chain joins TRBV11-2 and TRBJ2-5, with 7 bases identical to TRBD2. With V trimmed by 3 bases and J by 5 bases, 3 bases remained unmatched. The germline V gene encodes CDR1 SGHAT and CDR2 FQNNGV. The CDR3 has 13 amino acids. The CDR3 nucleotides are TGTGCCAGCAGCTTTGGCGGGGGTGAGACCCAGTACTTC. Protein: CASSFGGGETQYF.

There are a few counts of this clone. The chain links TRBV28 to TRBJ2-7; the D is unclear. Trimming removed 1 base at V and 8 bases at J, with 18 bases between. Germline V gene lookup returns CDR1 MDHEN and CDR2 SYDVKM. The CDR3 totals 15 residues. In DNA form, the CDR3 reads TGTGCCAGCAGTTTATTATCCGGAGCCGGCGAGAAGCAGTACTTC. The encoded protein is CASSLLSGAGEKQYF.

The J gene is TRBJ1-3, the V gene TRBV9; D is possibly TRBD1 (6 bases). V was pared by 2 bases and J by 4 bases, with 16 bases between. Germline V gene sequence: CDR1 SGDLS, CDR2 YYNGEE. There are 16 residues in the CDR3. The CDR3 loop is CASSVTTGLYGNTIYF. CDR3 nucleotide sequence: TGTGCCAGCAGCGTCACCACAGGGTTGTACGGAAACACCATATATTTT.